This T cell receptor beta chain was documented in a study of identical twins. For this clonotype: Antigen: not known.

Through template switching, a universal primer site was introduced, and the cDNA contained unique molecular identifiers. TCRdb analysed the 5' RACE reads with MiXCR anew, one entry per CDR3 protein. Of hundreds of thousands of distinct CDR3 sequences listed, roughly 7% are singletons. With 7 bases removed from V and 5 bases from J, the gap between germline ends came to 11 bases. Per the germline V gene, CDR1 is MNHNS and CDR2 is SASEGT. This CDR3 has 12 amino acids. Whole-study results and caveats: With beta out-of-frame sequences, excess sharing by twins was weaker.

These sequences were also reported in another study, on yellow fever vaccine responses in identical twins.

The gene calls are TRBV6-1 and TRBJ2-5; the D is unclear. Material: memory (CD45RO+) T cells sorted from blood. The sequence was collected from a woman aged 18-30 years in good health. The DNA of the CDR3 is TGTGCCAGCATTAGTTTTGGGGAGACCCAGTACTTC. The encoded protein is CASISFGETQYF.